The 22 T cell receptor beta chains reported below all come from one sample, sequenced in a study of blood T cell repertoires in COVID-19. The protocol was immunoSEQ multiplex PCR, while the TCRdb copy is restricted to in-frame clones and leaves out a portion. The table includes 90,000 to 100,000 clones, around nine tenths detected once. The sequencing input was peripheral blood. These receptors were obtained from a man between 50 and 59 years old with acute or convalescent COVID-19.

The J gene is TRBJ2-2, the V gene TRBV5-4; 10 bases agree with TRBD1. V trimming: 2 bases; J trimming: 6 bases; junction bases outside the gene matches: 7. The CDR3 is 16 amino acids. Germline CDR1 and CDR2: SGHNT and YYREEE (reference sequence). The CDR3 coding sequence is TGTGCCAGCAGCTTTCTGACAGGGGGCGCATCCGGGGAGCTGTTTTTT. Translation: CASSFLTGGASGELFF.

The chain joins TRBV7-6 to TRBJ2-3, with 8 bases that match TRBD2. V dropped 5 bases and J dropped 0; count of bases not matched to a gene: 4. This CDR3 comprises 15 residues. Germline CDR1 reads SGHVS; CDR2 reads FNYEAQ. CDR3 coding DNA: TGTGCCAGCAGCCCCGGGGGGGGGAGCACAGATACGCAGTATTTT. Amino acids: CASSPGGGSTDTQYF.

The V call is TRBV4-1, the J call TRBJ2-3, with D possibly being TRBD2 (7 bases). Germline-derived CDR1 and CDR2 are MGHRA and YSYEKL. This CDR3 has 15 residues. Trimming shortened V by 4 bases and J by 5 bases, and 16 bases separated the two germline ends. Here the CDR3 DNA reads TGCGCCAGCAGCCCACCAGGGGCTAGCGGAGATACGCAGTATTTT. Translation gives CASSPPGASGDTQYF.

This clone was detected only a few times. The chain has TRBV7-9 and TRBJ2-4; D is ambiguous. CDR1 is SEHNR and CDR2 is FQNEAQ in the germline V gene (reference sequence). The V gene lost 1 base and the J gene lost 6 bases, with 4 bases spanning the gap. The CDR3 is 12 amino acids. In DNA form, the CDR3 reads TGTGCCAGCAGCTTAGAACTAAACATTCAGTACTTC. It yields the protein CASSLELNIQYF. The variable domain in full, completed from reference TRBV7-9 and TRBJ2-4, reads DTGVSQNPRHKITKRGQNVTFRCDPISEHNRLYWYRQTLGQGPEFLTYFQNEAQLEKSRLLSDRFSAERPKGSFSTLEIQRTEQGDSAMYLCASSLELNIQYFGAGTRLSVL.

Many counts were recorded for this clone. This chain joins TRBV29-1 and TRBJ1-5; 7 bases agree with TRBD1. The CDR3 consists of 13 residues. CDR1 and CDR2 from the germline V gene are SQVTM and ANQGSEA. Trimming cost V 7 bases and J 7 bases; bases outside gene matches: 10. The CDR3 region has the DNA TGCAGCGCGAGCACAGGGGTAGGGCAGCCCCAGCATTTT. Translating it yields CSASTGVGQPQHF.

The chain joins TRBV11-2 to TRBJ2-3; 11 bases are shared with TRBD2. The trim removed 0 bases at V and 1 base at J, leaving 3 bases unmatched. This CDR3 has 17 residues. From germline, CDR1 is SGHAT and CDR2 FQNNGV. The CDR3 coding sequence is TGTGCCAGCAGCTTAGAACCTAGCGGGAGGCGCACAGATACGCAGTATTTT. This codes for CASSLEPSGRRTDTQYF.

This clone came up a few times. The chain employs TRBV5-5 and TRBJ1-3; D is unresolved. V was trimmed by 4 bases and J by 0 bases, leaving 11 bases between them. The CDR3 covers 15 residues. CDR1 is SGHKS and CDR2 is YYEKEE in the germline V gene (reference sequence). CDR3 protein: CASSLRQNSGNTIYF. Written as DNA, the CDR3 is TGTGCCAGCAGCCTCAGGCAAAACTCTGGAAACACCATATATTTT.

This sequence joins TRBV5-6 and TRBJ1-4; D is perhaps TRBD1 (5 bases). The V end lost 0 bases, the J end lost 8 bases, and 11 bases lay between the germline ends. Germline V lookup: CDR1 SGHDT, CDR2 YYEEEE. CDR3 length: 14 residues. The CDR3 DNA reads TGTGCCAGCAGCTTGGCCGGGGGAAGGGAAAAACTGTTTTTT. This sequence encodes CASSLAGGREKLFF.

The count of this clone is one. CDR3 DNA: TGTGCCAGCAGTTACACCGGGACAGAAAACATTCAGTACTTC. Residues: CASSYTGTENIQYF. The chain carries TRBV6-6 and TRBJ2-4, with TRBD1 matching 7 bases. This CDR3 is 14 amino acids long. After removal of 2 bases from V and 5 bases from J, the junction contained 3 bases not matched to a gene. Germline CDR1 reads MNHNY; CDR2 reads SVGAGI (reference sequence).

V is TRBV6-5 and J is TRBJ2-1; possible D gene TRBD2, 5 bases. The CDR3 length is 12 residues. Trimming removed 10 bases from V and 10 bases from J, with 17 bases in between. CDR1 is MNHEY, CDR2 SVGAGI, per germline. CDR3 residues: CATSDWQVEQFF. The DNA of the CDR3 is TGTGCCACTTCGGACTGGCAGGTGGAGCAGTTCTTC.

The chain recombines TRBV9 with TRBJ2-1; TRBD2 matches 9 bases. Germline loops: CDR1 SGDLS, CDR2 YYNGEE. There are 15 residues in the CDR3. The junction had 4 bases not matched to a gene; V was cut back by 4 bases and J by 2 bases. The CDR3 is CASSFSGSTYNEQFF. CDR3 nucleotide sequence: TGTGCCAGCAGCTTTAGCGGGAGCACCTACAATGAGCAGTTCTTC.

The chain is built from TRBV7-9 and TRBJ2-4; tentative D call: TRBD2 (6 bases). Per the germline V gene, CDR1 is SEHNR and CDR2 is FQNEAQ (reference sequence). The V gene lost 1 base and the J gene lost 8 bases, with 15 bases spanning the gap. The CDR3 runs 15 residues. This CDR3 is CASSLEGGRWDIQYF. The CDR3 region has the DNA TGTGCCAGCAGCTTAGAAGGAGGGAGATGGGACATTCAGTACTTC.

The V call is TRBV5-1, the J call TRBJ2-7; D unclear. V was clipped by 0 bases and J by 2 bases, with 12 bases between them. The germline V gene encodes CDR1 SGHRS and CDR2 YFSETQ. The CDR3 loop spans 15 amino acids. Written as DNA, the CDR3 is TGCGCCAGCAGCTTGGATCCCCAGGCTACCTACGAGCAGTACTTC. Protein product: CASSLDPQATYEQYF.

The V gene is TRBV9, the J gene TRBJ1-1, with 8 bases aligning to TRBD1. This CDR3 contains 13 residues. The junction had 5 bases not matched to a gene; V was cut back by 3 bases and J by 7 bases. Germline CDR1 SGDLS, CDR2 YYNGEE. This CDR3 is CASSGGTGSEAFF. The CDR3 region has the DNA TGTGCCAGCAGCGGGGGGACAGGTAGTGAAGCTTTCTTT.

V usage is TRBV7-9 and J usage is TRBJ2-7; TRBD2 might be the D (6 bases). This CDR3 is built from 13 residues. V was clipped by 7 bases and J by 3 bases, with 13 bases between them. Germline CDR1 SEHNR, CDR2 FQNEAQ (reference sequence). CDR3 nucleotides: TGTGCCAGCACCCTGGGACTGAACTACGAGCAGTACTTC. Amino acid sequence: CASTLGLNYEQYF. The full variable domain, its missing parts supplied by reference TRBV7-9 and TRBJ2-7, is DTGVSQNPRHKITKRGQNVTFRCDPISEHNRLYWYRQTLGQGPEFLTYFQNEAQLEKSRLLSDRFSAERPKGSFSTLEIQRTEQGDSAMYLCASTLGLNYEQYFGPGTRLTVT.

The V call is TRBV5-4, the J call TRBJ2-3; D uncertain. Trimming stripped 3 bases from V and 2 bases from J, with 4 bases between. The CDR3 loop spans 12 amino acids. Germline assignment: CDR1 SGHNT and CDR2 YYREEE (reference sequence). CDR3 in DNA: TGTGCCAGCAGCTACAACACAGATACGCAGTATTTT. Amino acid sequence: CASSYNTDTQYF.

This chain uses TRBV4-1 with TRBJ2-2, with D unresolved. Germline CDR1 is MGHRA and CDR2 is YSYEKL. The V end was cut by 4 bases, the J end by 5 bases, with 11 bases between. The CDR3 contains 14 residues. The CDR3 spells CASSPLLATGELFF. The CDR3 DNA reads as TGCGCCAGCAGCCCCCTCTTAGCTACCGGGGAGCTGTTTTTT.

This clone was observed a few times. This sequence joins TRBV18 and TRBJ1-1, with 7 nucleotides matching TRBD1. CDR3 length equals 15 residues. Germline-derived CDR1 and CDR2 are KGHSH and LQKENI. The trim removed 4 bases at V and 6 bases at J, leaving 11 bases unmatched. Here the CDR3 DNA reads TGTGCCAGCTCACGAGGACAGGCGGGGAATTCTGAAGCTTTCTTT. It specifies CASSRGQAGNSEAFF. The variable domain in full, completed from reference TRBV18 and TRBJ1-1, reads NAGVMQNPRHLVRRRGQEARLRCSPMKGHSHVYWYRQLPEEGLKFMVYLQKENIIDESGMPKERFSAEFPKEGPSILRIQQVVRGDSAAYFCASSRGQAGNSEAFFGQGTRLTVV.

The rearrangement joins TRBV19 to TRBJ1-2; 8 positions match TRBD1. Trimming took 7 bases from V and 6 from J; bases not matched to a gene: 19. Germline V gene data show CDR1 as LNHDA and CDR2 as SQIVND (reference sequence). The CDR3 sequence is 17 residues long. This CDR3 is CASIGTEAGGAIHGYTF. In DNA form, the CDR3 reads TGTGCCAGTATCGGGACGGAGGCAGGGGGCGCGATCCATGGCTACACCTTC.

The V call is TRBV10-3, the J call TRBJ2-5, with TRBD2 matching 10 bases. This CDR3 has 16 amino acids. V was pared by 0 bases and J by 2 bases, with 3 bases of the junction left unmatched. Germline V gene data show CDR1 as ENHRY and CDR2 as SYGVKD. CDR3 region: CAISESLSGRQETQYF. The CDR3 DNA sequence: TGTGCCATCAGTGAGTCCCTTAGCGGGAGGCAAGAGACCCAGTACTTC.

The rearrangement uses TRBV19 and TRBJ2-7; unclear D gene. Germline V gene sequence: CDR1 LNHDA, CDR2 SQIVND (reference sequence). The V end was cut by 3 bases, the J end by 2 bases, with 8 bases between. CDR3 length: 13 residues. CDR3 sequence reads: CASSMAITYEQYF. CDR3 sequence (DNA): TGTGCCAGTAGTATGGCCATAACCTACGAGCAGTACTTC.

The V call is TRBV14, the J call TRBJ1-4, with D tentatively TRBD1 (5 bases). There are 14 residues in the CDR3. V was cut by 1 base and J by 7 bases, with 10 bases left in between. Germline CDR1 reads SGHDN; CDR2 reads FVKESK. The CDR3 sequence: CASSQAGGIEKLFF. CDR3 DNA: TGTGCCAGCAGCCAAGCTGGGGGGATTGAAAAACTGTTTTTT.